These 25 T cell receptor beta chains were sequenced from one sample in a study of control samples from healthy donors and cancer patients (dated by TCRdb to 2018 to 2020). Preparation of the library involved the immunoSEQ multiplex PCR assay. Entries here come from immuneACCESS through TCRdb and include only in-frame sequences with V and J called. Some clones fail to appear in such tables; in the studies checked, an unresolved V gene covers under half of the shortfall, and the cause of the remainder is unknown. Present in this sample are tens of thousands of clones, under 95% of which were seen just once. The ten largest make up roughly 20% of the sample. The sequenced material came from PBMCs. These receptors were collected from a middle-aged woman with head and neck cancer.

The chain recombines TRBV10-1 with TRBJ1-2; D unresolved. CDR3 length: 13 amino acids. From germline, CDR1 is WNHNN and CDR2 SYGVQD (reference sequence). Trimming pared 2 bases from V and 2 bases from J, leaving 6 bases between. CDR3 amino acids: CASSEGINYGYTF. CDR3 DNA sequence: TGCGCCAGCAGTGAGGGAATAAACTATGGCTACACCTTC.

The CDR3 DNA follows: TGTGCCAGCAGTAGGGCTAGGGGGAGCCCAGATACGCAGTATTTT. Translation: CASSRARGSPDTQYF. The V and J genes are TRBV27 and TRBJ2-3, with D possibly matching TRBD1 (6 bases). The CDR3 extends over 15 amino acids. Trimming stripped 5 bases from V and 4 bases from J, with 16 bases between. Germline values: CDR1 MNHEY, CDR2 SMNVEV (reference sequence).

V usage is TRBV15 and J usage is TRBJ1-4; 7 positions match TRBD1. V lost 2 bases to trimming and J lost 8 bases; unmatched junction nucleotides: 8. Germline CDR1 reads LNHNV; CDR2 reads YYDKDF (reference sequence). The CDR3 extends over 15 amino acids. CDR3 in DNA: TGTGCCACCAGCAGACCATCGACAGGGAGGGAAAAACTGTTTTTT. Its protein product is CATSRPSTGREKLFF.

CDR3 coding DNA: TGTGCCAGCAGTACAGGGGGTCGGAGCAATCAGCCCCAGCATTTT. It yields the protein CASSTGGRSNQPQHF. V gene TRBV6-6 combines with J gene TRBJ1-5, with 8 bases matching TRBD1. This CDR3 is 15 amino acids long. CDR1 is MNHNY, CDR2 SVGAGI, per germline (reference sequence). The J segment lost 1 base and the V segment lost 5 bases, leaving 4 bases of the junction unmatched.

A single count supports this clone. The chain couples TRBV6-5 to TRBJ2-5; 11 nucleotides match TRBD2. Germline V gene sequence: CDR1 MNHEY, CDR2 SVGAGI. The CDR3 extends over 14 amino acids. J was trimmed by 3 bases and V by 7 bases; bases with no gene match: 4. The CDR3 reads CASTPGLAEETQYF. The CDR3 DNA sequence: TGTGCCAGCACCCCGGGACTAGCGGAAGAGACCCAGTACTTC.

J is TRBJ2-7 and V is TRBV18; 8 bases match TRBD2. Germline values: CDR1 KGHSH, CDR2 LQKENI. V was clipped by 6 bases and J by 7 bases; unmatched bases: 17. CDR3 length: 16 amino acids. The CDR3 region is CASSPVGSGTAGEQYF. In DNA form, the CDR3 reads TGTGCCAGCTCCCCCGTGGGTAGCGGGACCGCGGGAGAGCAGTACTTC.

The rearrangement uses TRBV3-1 (or the pseudogene TRBV3-2) and TRBJ1-2; D gene unclear. Trimming pared 3 bases from V and 5 bases from J, leaving 10 bases between. The CDR3 is 13 residues long. The germline CDR1 and CDR2 sequences are LGHDT and YNNKEL (reference sequence). The CDR3 nucleotides are TGTGCCAGCAGCCAGCCCTCAGTTTATGGCTACACCTTC. As protein: CASSQPSVYGYTF.

V usage is TRBV27 and J usage is TRBJ2-7, with D unclear. V lost 4 bases, J lost 2 bases, and 24 bases lay in between. The CDR3 covers 18 residues. Germline lookup yields CDR1 MNHEY and CDR2 SMNVEV (reference sequence). The CDR3 nucleotides are TGTGCCAGCAGTTACCCTACGGGCCGGCGGCGTCACCCCTACGAGCAGTACTTC. As protein: CASSYPTGRRRHPYEQYF.

The V call is TRBV5-1, the J call TRBJ1-1; D gene unclear. The V end was cut by 0 bases, the J end by 7 bases, with 7 bases between. The CDR3 is 12 residues long. CDR1 is SGHRS and CDR2 is YFSETQ in the germline V gene. CDR3 DNA sequence: TGCGCCAGCAGCTTGGGTTACGGTGAAGCTTTCTTT. It is translated as CASSLGYGEAFF.

This clone was counted only a few times. The chain carries TRBV7-9 and TRBJ1-6; 11 bases agree with TRBD1. V gave up 5 bases and J gave up 8 bases; unmatched junction bases: 8. Germline CDR1 SEHNR, CDR2 FQNEAQ (reference sequence). This CDR3 is 16 amino acids long. DNA of the CDR3: TGTGCCAGCAGCCCCGGGACAGGGGGTTTTGATTCACCCCTCCACTTT. It codes for CASSPGTGGFDSPLHF.

This chain connects TRBV4-1 to TRBJ2-1, with 12 positions matching TRBD2. Germline assignment: CDR1 MGHRA and CDR2 YSYEKL. CDR3 length equals 15 residues. Germline trimming cut 4 bases from V and 9 bases from J; bases unmatched to any gene: 7. This CDR3 is CASSLPSGGAGEQFF. The DNA of the CDR3 is TGCGCCAGCAGCCTCCCTAGCGGGGGGGCCGGTGAGCAGTTCTTC.

The chain has TRBV15 and TRBJ1-1; D uncertain. The V and J ends lost 5 bases and 2 bases respectively, with 12 bases between them. In germline, CDR1 is LNHNV, CDR2 YYDKDF (reference sequence). This CDR3 region has 14 residues. CDR3 DNA: TGTGCCACCAGCGGCGTGGGGTCTAACACTGAAGCTTTCTTT. This codes for CATSGVGSNTEAFF.

The rearrangement links TRBV7-9 to TRBJ2-3, with TRBD2 identical over 10 bases. The CDR3 covers 15 residues. Germline CDR1 reads SEHNR; CDR2 reads FQNEAQ (reference sequence). V gave up 0 bases and J gave up 8 bases; unmatched junction bases: 5. CDR3 residues: CASSLASGGAGTQYF. CDR3 DNA: TGTGCCAGCAGCTTAGCCAGCGGGGGGGCCGGTACGCAGTATTTT.

The J gene is TRBJ2-1, the V gene TRBV5-4; D gene uncertain. The CDR3 extends over 14 amino acids. The ends were cut back, 0 bases at V and 3 bases at J, with 7 bases in the middle. Looked up from germline, CDR1 is SGHNT and CDR2 is YYREEE (reference sequence). The CDR3 sequence: CASSLEGSYNEQFF. In nucleotides, the CDR3 is TGTGCCAGCAGCTTGGAGGGCAGCTACAATGAGCAGTTCTTC.

This chain uses TRBV6-5 with TRBJ2-1; 11 nucleotides line up with TRBD1. CDR1 and CDR2 (germline): MNHEY, SVGAGI. The V segment lost 4 bases and the J segment 6 bases; nucleotides outside the gene matches: 8. The CDR3 has 16 amino acids. The CDR3 sequence is CASSSLGTGGVNEQFF. The CDR3 DNA follows: TGTGCCAGCAGTTCCCTTGGGACAGGGGGTGTCAATGAGCAGTTCTTC.

V usage is TRBV7-2 and J usage is TRBJ1-3, with no clear D. V lost 2 bases and J 4 bases, leaving 9 bases between the germline ends. Germline lookup yields CDR1 SGHTA and CDR2 FQGNSA. The CDR3 is made up of 14 amino acids. DNA for the CDR3: TGTGCCAGCAGCTTAAGGTCCGGAGGAAACACCATATATTTT. It encodes CASSLRSGGNTIYF.

This clone was seen a single time. CDR3 residues: CASSPGGSYNSPLHF. The CDR3 coding sequence is TGTGCCAGCAGCCCCGGAGGATCCTATAATTCACCCCTCCACTTT. The rearrangement links TRBV5-4 to TRBJ1-6; D not certain. This CDR3 comprises 15 residues. Trimming shortened V by 4 bases and J by 1 base, and 9 bases separated the two germline ends. Germline V gives CDR1 SGHNT, CDR2 YYREEE (reference sequence).

The chain links TRBV14 to TRBJ1-1, with 7 bases aligning to TRBD1. Trimming removed 4 bases from V and 11 bases from J; junction bases left unmatched: 19. The CDR3 has 16 residues. In germline, CDR1 is SGHDN, CDR2 FVKESK. CDR3 sequence reads: CASSLLTRRGGASAFF. The CDR3 bases are TGTGCCAGCAGCCTACTAACTAGGAGAGGGGGCGCTTCGGCTTTCTTT.

This chain joins TRBV19 and TRBJ2-7, with 8 bases aligning to TRBD1. With V trimmed by 5 bases and J by 5 bases, 11 bases remained unmatched. CDR3 length: 15 amino acids. Germline CDR1 LNHDA, CDR2 SQIVND (reference sequence). CDR3 amino acids: CASSVPGQEGHEQYF. CDR3 nucleotide sequence: TGTGCCAGTAGTGTTCCGGGACAGGAGGGGCACGAGCAGTACTTC.

In this sample, this clone turned up once. This sequence joins TRBV5-8 and TRBJ1-1; 11 bases are a match to TRBD1. Germline V lookup: CDR1 SGHTS, CDR2 YDEGEE. Trimming removed 3 bases from V and 11 bases from J; junction bases left unmatched: 3. The CDR3 is 12 residues long. CDR3 nucleotide sequence: TGTGCCAGCAGCTGGACAGGGGGCAGGGCTTTCTTT. It encodes CASSWTGGRAFF.

This clone was observed a few times. This chain's CDR3 is CASSAGLSSGNTIYF. Here the CDR3 DNA reads TGTGCCAGCTCTGCGGGACTGAGCTCTGGAAACACCATATATTTT. The gene calls are TRBV6-5 and TRBJ1-3; D is possibly TRBD1 (5 bases). CDR3 size: 15 residues. Trimming took off 8 bases at V and 0 bases at J, with 14 bases between the two ends. CDR1 and CDR2 from the germline V gene are MNHEY and SVGAGI.

J is TRBJ2-1 and V is TRBV5-1; 9 nucleotides match TRBD1. The CDR3 runs 15 residues. With V trimmed by 2 bases and J by 4 bases, 4 bases remained unmatched. CDR1 and CDR2 (germline): SGHRS, YFSETQ. CDR3 protein: CASSLQGAKYNEQFF. CDR3 coding DNA: TGCGCCAGCAGCTTACAGGGGGCGAAGTACAATGAGCAGTTCTTC.

As DNA, the CDR3 is TGTGCCAGCAGTCGGACGGACAATCAGCCCCAGCATTTT. It translates to CASSRTDNQPQHF. The rearrangement joins TRBV3-1 (or the pseudogene TRBV3-2) to TRBJ1-5; D gene uncertain. The V gene lost 6 bases and the J gene lost 3 bases, with 9 bases spanning the gap. Germline CDR1 and CDR2: LGHDT and YNNKEL (reference sequence). The CDR3 sequence is 13 residues long.

The rearrangement joins TRBV6-6 to TRBJ2-5, with D possibly TRBD2 on 6 matching bases. Germline values: CDR1 MNHNY, CDR2 SVGAGI (reference sequence). V lost 5 bases and J lost 2, with 15 bases in between. The CDR3 loop spans 15 amino acids. CDR3 loop: CASSQTGTRQETQYF. CDR3 bases: TGTGCCAGCAGTCAAACCGGGACTCGTCAAGAGACCCAGTACTTC.

The CDR3 sequence: CASSLTGDSGNTIYF. The CDR3 coding sequence is TGTGCCAGCAGCCTTACAGGGGACTCTGGAAACACCATATATTTT. The chain carries TRBV6-4 and TRBJ1-3, with 7 bases aligning to TRBD1. With V trimmed by 6 bases and J by 0 bases, 5 bases remained unmatched. The CDR3 runs to 15 residues. CDR1 is MRHNA and CDR2 is SNTAGT in the germline V gene.